This TCR beta chain emerged from a study of T cell clones after liver transplantation. Study as a whole: Without induction therapy, subjects received standard immunosuppression until 12-24 months post-transplant.

Assay used: immunoSEQ multiplex PCR; TCRdb lists only in-frame clones, some missing. Among around 120,000 clones, 90% were seen once, and the ten largest hold approximately 0.88%. This clone was detected only once. CDR1 and CDR2 from the germline V gene are SGHNT and YENEEA. The CDR3 is made up of 11 amino acids. V was cut by 5 bases and J by 8 bases, with 7 bases left in between. The V and J genes are TRBV11-3 and TRBJ2-1, with D hard to call. The clonotype comes from a human patient who received a liver transplant. Part of the T cells may come from the graft donor. This specimen consisted of CD4+ T cells from blood, obtained 12 months after liver transplant. The CDR3 region is CASSTADEQFF. DNA of the CDR3: TGTGCCAGCAGCACCGCGGATGAGCAGTTCTTC.